A single sample is the source of the 6 T cell receptor beta chains below, sequenced in a study of shared clonotypes between healthy human individuals. Naive CD8 cells were CD45RO-negative, positively selected for CCR7, excluding terminally differentiated effector memory CD45RA+ cells. The table came from immunoSEQ multiplex PCR; TCRdb's copy has only in-frame clones and leaves some out. The sample lists roughly 770,000 clones; about 96% were seen once. The sample consisted of naive CD8+ T cells sorted from blood. Receptors originate from a man in his thirties or forties in good health.

Concerning this clone itself: Different DNA sequences within this sample yield the same CDR3. This sequence joins TRBV4-3 and TRBJ2-6, with D unresolved. Germline values: CDR1 LGHNA, CDR2 YSLEER. Trimming shortened V by 0 bases and J by 0 bases, and 6 bases separated the two germline ends. CDR3 length: 16 residues. The CDR3 spells CASSQDRNSGANVLTF. The CDR3 DNA follows: TGCGCCAGCAGCCAAGATAGAAACTCTGGGGCCAACGTCCTGACTTTC.

The chain uses TRBV27 and TRBJ2-1, with no clear D. V dropped 5 bases and J dropped 6 bases, with 8 bases sitting between them. The CDR3 contains 12 residues. The germline CDR1 and CDR2 sequences are MNHEY and SMNVEV (reference sequence). The CDR3 DNA reads TGTGCCAGCAGTCCAGCCCCCAATGAGCAGTTCTTC. Translated, it gives CASSPAPNEQFF.

In this sample, this clone turned up once. The chain carries TRBV11-2 and TRBJ2-1; a weak D match, TRBD1 (6 bases). Trimming cost V 3 bases and J 6 bases, with 21 bases left between them. The CDR3 runs 17 residues. Germline CDR1 and CDR2: SGHAT and FQNNGV. CDR3 in amino acids: CASSFFRSGVLGNEQFF. The CDR3 region has the DNA TGTGCCAGCAGCTTTTTCCGTTCAGGGGTCTTAGGCAATGAGCAGTTCTTC.

This chain connects TRBV11-2 to TRBJ2-3; no clear D. The CDR3 runs to 14 residues. Trimming removed 4 bases at V and 0 bases at J, with 8 bases between. Germline V gene sequence: CDR1 SGHAT, CDR2 FQNNGV. The CDR3 coding sequence is TGTGCCAGCAGCTGGGGTACTAGCACAGATACGCAGTATTTT. Residues: CASSWGTSTDTQYF.

V gene TRBV11-3 combines with J gene TRBJ2-5; D not certain. Germline CDR1 is SGHNT and CDR2 is YENEEA. The CDR3 is 13 amino acids. Trimming cost V 0 bases and J 5 bases, with 7 bases left between them. DNA of the CDR3: TGTGCCAGCAGCTTAGATGCCGCGGAGACCCAGTACTTC. This sequence encodes CASSLDAAETQYF.

The rearrangement links TRBV9 to TRBJ1-1; D is uncertain. Germline CDR1 reads SGDLS; CDR2 reads YYNGEE. V was clipped by 4 bases and J by 2 bases, with 12 bases between them. This CDR3 spans 14 amino acids. The CDR3 nucleotides are TGTGCCAGCAGCCCCTTCGGCGGTAACACTGAAGCTTTCTTT. Its protein product is CASSPFGGNTEAFF.